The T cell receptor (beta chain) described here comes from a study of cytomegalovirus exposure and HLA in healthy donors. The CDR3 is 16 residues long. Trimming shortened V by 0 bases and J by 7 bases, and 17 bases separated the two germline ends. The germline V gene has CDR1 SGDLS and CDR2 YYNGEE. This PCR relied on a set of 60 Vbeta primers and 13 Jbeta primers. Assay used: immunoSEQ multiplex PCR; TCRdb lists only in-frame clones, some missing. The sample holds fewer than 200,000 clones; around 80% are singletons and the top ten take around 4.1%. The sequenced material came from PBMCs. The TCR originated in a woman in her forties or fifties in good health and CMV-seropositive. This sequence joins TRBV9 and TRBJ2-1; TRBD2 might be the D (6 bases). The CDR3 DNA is TGTGCCAGCAGCGTAGCCCAGCGGGCTCAGGGTAATGAGCAGTTCTTC. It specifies CASSVAQRAQGNEQFF.